Listed below are T cell receptor beta chains from one sample, sequenced in a study of CD8 T cells in ankylosing spondylitis. TCRdb independently ran MiXCR on the 5' RACE reads; one entry per CDR3 protein. The sample shows about 130,000 distinct CDR3 sequences, about 7% of them seen only once. The specimen sequenced was blood, either unsorted or a sorted T cell fraction (not recorded which). The receptors derive from a male donor with ankylosing spondylitis or in good health (not recorded which). The CDR3 runs from the conserved cysteine through the conserved F or W. The D gene is left open where the match is weak. Expanded clones are given a class, and other clones once, few, many or no size at all.

TRBV6-1	TRBJ2-3	many	TRBD2	TGTGCCAGCAGCCCGCCGGGACTAACGTCAGATACGCAGTATTTT	CASSPPGLTSDTQYF
TRBV5-1	TRBJ1-1	many	.	TGCGCCAGCAGCTGGGCCTCGACAGGCAACACTGAAGCTTTCTTT	CASSWASTGNTEAFF
TRBV7-2	TRBJ2-1	few	.	TGTGCCAGCACCTCAGGGGCGACGTACAATGAGCAGTTCTTC	CASTSGATYNEQFF
TRBV18	TRBJ1-1	.	.	TGTGCCAGCTCACCACCAGGGAAGAACACTGAAGCTTTCTTT	CASSPPGKNTEAFF
TRBV29-1	TRBJ2-5	many	TRBD2	TGCAGCGTACCCGGGACTAGCGGGCAAGAGACCCAGTACTTC	CSVPGTSGQETQYF
TRBV7-2	TRBJ2-3	many	TRBD2	TGTGCCAGCAGCTTAGCCTCCAGCGGGAACACAGATACGCAGTATTTT	CASSLASSGNTDTQYF
TRBV11-3	TRBJ1-4	few	.	TGTGCCAGCAGTCCGGGACCTAATGAAAAACTGTTTTTT	CASSPGPNEKLFF
TRBV20-1	TRBJ2-3	many	TRBD2	TGCAGTGCTAACACTAGGCGGGGGGGAGATACGCAGTATTTT	CSANTRRGGDTQYF
TRBV29-1	TRBJ2-3	many	.	TGCAGCGTTGGACAGTTAATCACAGATACGCAGTATTTT	CSVGQLITDTQYF
TRBV5-1	TRBJ1-5	.	.	TGCGCCAGCAGGGTAGACAGTAGCAATCAGCCCCAGCATTTT	CASRVDSSNQPQHF
TRBV12-3/TRBV12-4	TRBJ2-1	many	.	TGTGCCAGCAGTTTAGGGGGACTCAGGCTAGAGCAGTTCTTC	CASSLGGLRLEQFF
TRBV20-1	TRBJ2-5	many	.	TGCAGTGCTAACGGAGAGACCCAGTACTTC	CSANGETQYF
TRBV28	TRBJ1-3	many	TRBD1	TGTGCCAGCACTACGGGACAGAACTCACCTGGAAACACCATATATTTT	CASTTGQNSPGNTIYF
TRBV28	TRBJ1-2	many	.	TGTGCCAGCAGCACGAGGGGCAGGGCCCAGACCTATGGCTACACCTTC	CASSTRGRAQTYGYTF
TRBV29-1	TRBJ2-1	few	TRBD1	TGCAGCGTTGGGACAGGGAAGCAGTTCTTC	CSVGTGKQFF
TRBV7-9	TRBJ2-1	many	TRBD2	TGTGCCAGCAGCTTTCAAACTAGCGGTGAGCAGTTCTTC	CASSFQTSGEQFF
TRBV7-9	TRBJ2-6	many	.	TGTGCCAGCAGCTTACTGGGGGCCAACGTCCTGACTTTC	CASSLLGANVLTF
TRBV30	TRBJ2-2	few	TRBD2	TGTGCCTGGAGTTGGGGTCGGACTAGCGGGAGGGCCGTAGGGGAGCTGTTTTTT	CAWSWGRTSGRAVGELFF
TRBV5-1	TRBJ2-1	many	TRBD2	TGCGCCAGCAGCTTCGTCCCCAGCGGGGGGGACAATGAGCAGTTCTTC	CASSFVPSGGDNEQFF
TRBV18	TRBJ2-3	.	.	TGTGCCAGCTTCCCAGCGATGTTAACAGATACGCAGTATTTT	CASFPAMLTDTQYF
TRBV27	TRBJ1-1	many	.	TGTGCCAGCAGTTTATTGGGGGGCGGATTGAACACTGAAGCTTTCTTT	CASSLLGGGLNTEAFF
TRBV19	TRBJ1-5	many	TRBD1	TGTGCCAGTACCAACAGGGGGTTAAGCAATCAGCCCCAGCATTTT	CASTNRGLSNQPQHF